Sequencing of this T cell receptor (beta chain) was carried out in a study of T cells in women clearing cervical HPV infection. For the study at large: Case blood drawn at lesion detection; control blood after infection cleared. For cases, blood was sampled a median about 160 days after lesion detection, interquartile range roughly 85 to 200 days.

Average input was approximately 1,200 ng genomic DNA for immunoSEQ TCR beta CDR3 amplification. The repertoire was sequenced with immunoSEQ multiplex PCR; TCRdb's copy has only in-frame clones and lacks some. This sample contains some 30,000 clones. A word on this clone: Its antigen is unknown. The missing CDR3 end, 3 residues past where the read stops, is filled in from the germline J gene.

Study-wide results and caveats: TRBV6-7 relative abundance averaged 0.11% in cases and approximately 0.15% in controls.

V was cut by 1 base and J by 4 bases, with 11 bases left in between. This CDR3 region has 15 residues. The V gene's germline CDR1 is LNHDA and CDR2 SQIVND (reference sequence). J is TRBJ1-5 and V is TRBV19; D gene ambiguous. The receptor's source is a woman between 18 and 70 years old with a cervical HPV16 infection that either progressed to CIN3+ or cleared (not recorded which). Sequenced: blood buffy coat. Incomplete CDR3 DNA: TGTGCCAGTAGTATAGTTTTGGGCAGGAATCAGCCC. Its translation: CASSIVLGRNQP. The whole CDR3 region reads CASSIVLGRNQPQHF.